The sequence of this T cell receptor beta chain was determined in a study of patients and donors after allogeneic stem cell transplantation. TCRdb used MiXCR to reprocess the RT-PCR reads, holding one entry per CDR3 protein. The sample records roughly 200,000 distinct CDR3 sequences, 41% being singletons. Trimming took 2 bases from V and 7 from J, leaving 15 bases between them. CDR3 length equals 16 residues. Looked up from germline, CDR1 is SEHNR and CDR2 is FQNEAQ (reference sequence). The TCR comes from a human donor who was either an allogeneic HSCT recipient or a stem cell or donor lymphocyte infusion donor (not recorded which). It is not recorded whose cells these are; they may come from a transplant donor. The source material was blood, either unsorted or a sorted T cell fraction (not recorded which). J is TRBJ1-6 and V is TRBV7-9, with D possibly being TRBD1 (6 bases). Here the CDR3 reads CASSLLLGASNSPLHF. In nucleotides, the CDR3 is TGTGCCAGCAGCTTATTGCTGGGGGCTTCAAATTCACCCCTCCACTTT.